This T cell receptor (beta chain) was obtained from a study of cytomegalovirus exposure and HLA in healthy donors (TCRdb year 2017). With regard to the full study: According to an earlier analysis of 587 of the donors, about 179 million T cells yielded some 110 million unique TCR beta sequences and approximately 300 Gb of sequence data. About 5 DR-DQ haplotypes were handled as single units for association and clustering, since linkage in the cohort was strong. Besides the first cohort of around 700 subjects, a separate validation cohort made up of over 95 different subjects was used. Donor age, sex, ethnicity and CMV serostatus were compiled together with the repertoire data. The study combined high-throughput TCR immunosequencing, statistical association of individual TCRs with disease status, and machine learning to predict cytomegalovirus infection status. An earlier analysis of approximately 630 of the donors applied high-throughput TCR beta sequencing to assess whether each TCR beta V gene segment acted as functional or pseudogenic. Typing coverage differed by locus: A, B, C, DRB1 and DQB1 were typed in roughly 620-640 donors, DQA1 in about 500, DPA1 in 600 to 610, and DPB1 in 472. In the later analysis, no new phenotypic data were used to find candidate immune exposures; instead, reliance was placed on TCR beta sequences and their occurrence across donors. In a later analysis, previously published TCR beta repertoires from hundreds of donors were re-analyzed and high-resolution HLA genotyping was added so that TCR occurrence patterns could be studied. About 330 gigabases of sequencing data and tens of millions of unique TCR sequences made up an early release that covered 640 HLA-typed donors. Among the roughly 400 genotyped donors, about 83% belonged to the genetic ancestry cluster associated with self-reported Caucasian donors. Both class I and class II loci were covered by HLA typing, at four-digit resolution. Every repertoire in the discovery cohort had been generated on one and the same sequencing platform. Among some 400 genotyped donors of the cohort, an average of about 220,000 unique TCR beta nucleotide sequences was sequenced per donor, of which 15% to 20% were non-productive. The T cell repertoires of 700 or so subjects were profiled by immunosequencing and related to cytomegalovirus serostatus. The study was designed to test whether signatures of past pathogen exposure could be identified by cataloging public T cell receptors. In a later genetic analysis, genome-wide SNP genotypes for about three fifths of the 666 donors were used, and that subset was treated as a discovery cohort.

In total, around 600 healthy bone marrow donors made up the cohort. All cohort members were sampled while nominally healthy, although unrecorded immune exposures were likely present. The donor tested CMV seropositive and was one of the 289 seropositive cohort members. A peripheral blood sample was provided by each donor, and peripheral blood mononuclear cells were used for TCR beta sequencing. Genomic DNA extraction from the blood cell samples was performed with the Qiagen DNeasy Blood Extraction Kit. Beyond this particular receptor, the publication reports: A later analysis found that most CMV-associated TCR beta chains appeared HLA-restricted, with HLA associations seemingly driven largely by CMV exposure. Some IMGT-functional V segments, including TRBV6-2 and TRBV6-3, could not be told apart with the 87-base-pair reads, so those segments were excluded. A later analysis associated approximately 17,000 TCR beta sequences with specific HLA alleles at a false discovery rate of 0.05. Broadly in line with IMGT annotations, most TCR beta V segments showed up in productive rearrangements about 87% or about 30% of the time in an earlier analysis of approximately 600 of the donors. Compared with the approximately 670-donor mean, donors in an Asian-associated ancestry cluster had fewer N-insertions in productive TCRs, according to a later genetic analysis. A later analysis found that HLA-associated TCR beta chains were more clonally expanded and had lower generation probabilities than equally common non-associated chains. Correlated functional status among segregating V segments might be attributable to linkage disequilibrium, but an unknown experimental factor could not be ruled out. The study gave a list of some 150 TCR beta chains associated with cytomegalovirus. Immune exposure information for the cohort was limited to CMV serostatus. When HLA alleles, especially DR and DQ, strongly co-occurred, attributing TCR associations to individual alleles was difficult. The cohort was sequenced for TCR beta chains only, and without alpha or paired-chain data the features that could be detected were limited. A further reported finding was that TCR beta sequences accurately predicted the HLA-A and HLA-B alleles for most subjects in the first cohort. In both the original and validation cohorts, the classifier was reported to diagnose cytomegalovirus status with high specificity and sensitivity. In a later genetic analysis, a missense DCLRE1C variant was associated with V-gene and J-gene trimming of TCR beta chains, and the association was replicated in an independent cohort. While some public TCRs were present in many individuals, most TCR sequences turned up only very rarely across donors. Because HLA typing was unavailable for some donors at each locus, only the typed subset was used in association tests. A few of the identified cytomegalovirus-associated TCR beta chains were confirmed in vitro to be specific for cytomegalovirus antigens. A cluster of highly shared sequence variants was judged likely to represent a technical artifact of the sequencing pipeline. Because counts were too low, some 17 rarely observed V segments, including chromosome 9 orphons, were excluded from the earlier analysis of 587 of the donors. The authors suggested that the approach could potentially be extended to other disease states and immunological phenotypes. A later analysis reported that several top co-occurrence clusters appeared linked to parvovirus B19, influenza, CMV and Epstein-Barr virus. A later analysis found that TCR association rates varied across HLA loci, with DRB1 alleles showing the most associated TCRs and HLA-C alleles the fewest. The presence/absence analyses assumed that sequencing depth was roughly uniform across donors, and that assumption may not be true.

Trimming accounts for 4 bases at V and 0 bases at J, while the number of junction bases matched to no gene is 7. Including the terminal cysteine and phenylalanine, the CDR3 comprises 16 residues. The sequence is cut down to CDR3 DNA, 48 bases in frame from base 1. CDR1 and CDR2 are read off the germline V gene as MGHRA and YSYEKL. A few counts support this clone. Its binding antigen is unknown. No much larger clone exists at a distance of one base, and base qualities are not known. The protocol used for the library was the immunoSEQ multiplex PCR assay. A mixture of 60 forward primers for TCR Vbeta segments and 13 reverse primers for TCR Jbeta segments was used in the multiplex PCR. A multiplex PCR assay on genomic DNA amplified the CDR3 region of rearranged TCR beta genes. The amplified TCR beta libraries were sequenced on the Illumina HiSeq System as 87-base-pair reads. In the original analysis: Across the 500 to 700 repertoires, a later analysis counted 60 million to 90 million unique TCR beta chains, 9.5 million to 13 million of which were shared by at least two donors. Raw reads were error-corrected and collapsed into unique sequences with a nearest-neighbor algorithm that merged closely related sequences to remove PCR and sequencing errors. To assign V, D and J gene segments, CDR3 sequences were aligned to IMGT reference sequences. Each retained sequence needed at least a six-nucleotide match to both a V gene segment and a J gene segment. A rearrangement counted as productive if the CDR3 had no stop codons and remained in frame with V and J, and every other rearrangement counted as non-productive. CDR3 was defined by IMGT convention, running from the second conserved V-encoded cysteine to the conserved J-encoded phenylalanine. The earlier analysis of 587 of the donors excluded sequences that lacked an unambiguous match to a single V gene segment. An earlier analysis of roughly 590 of the donors called V segments functional above 56.7% productive rearrangements and segregating when the between-donor standard deviation exceeded 5%. A statistical classification framework was built to diagnose cytomegalovirus status from the catalog of TCR beta chain sequences. In a later analysis, V and J genes were assigned by comparing TCR nucleotide sequences against IMGT/GENE-DB human TR gene sequences. Using the TCRdist pipeline, a later analysis assigned CDR3 sequences along with most-parsimonious VDJ recombination scenarios. In a later analysis, each TCR beta chain was defined by its CDR3 amino acid sequence together with its V-gene family, and reads without a unique V-gene family were excluded. To address suspected cross-contamination and a sequencing artifact, a later analysis removed some 620 highly shared, low-generation-probability nucleotide sequences. For each public chain, a later analysis derived a clonal expansion index from normalized ranks of inferred template counts within each repertoire. Generation probabilities in a later analysis came from a VDJ recombination model fitted to out-of-frame rearrangements, and those results were checked against IGoR. A later analysis scored TCR-TCR, TCR-HLA and TCR-CMV co-occurrence with hypergeometric tests, applying a repertoire-size bias correction to TCR pairs. In a later analysis, false discovery rates were estimated by permuting HLA or CMV assignments 20 times. In a later analysis, co-occurring TCRs were grouped using DBSCAN, and TCRdist sequence similarity was added for clustering within HLA-allele-positive subsets. Repertoires with fewer than 30,000 or more than 120,000 public chains were left out of co-occurrence clustering, as were about five repertoires with anomalous nucleotide sharing. TCRdb provides this immuneACCESS table in a form limited to in-frame rearrangements. Some clones are lacking; in checked studies, under half of them reflect an unresolved V gene, and why the rest are absent is not known. Clonal size and the V and J genes are those of that table, whereas D and trimming came from the DNA. The sample table lists some 200,000 clones, almost 70% of them with a count of one. The ten largest account for approximately 2.5% of the sample.

The source material was PBMCs. This clonotype was obtained from a man aged 35-49 years in good health and CMV-seropositive. The chain is encoded by TRBV4-1 joined to TRBJ1-1; 8 middle bases align to TRBD1. This receptor has the CDR3 CASSRRQGALNTEAFF. The DNA sequence follows: TGCGCCAGCAGCCGACGCCAGGGGGCGTTGAACACTGAAGCTTTCTTT.